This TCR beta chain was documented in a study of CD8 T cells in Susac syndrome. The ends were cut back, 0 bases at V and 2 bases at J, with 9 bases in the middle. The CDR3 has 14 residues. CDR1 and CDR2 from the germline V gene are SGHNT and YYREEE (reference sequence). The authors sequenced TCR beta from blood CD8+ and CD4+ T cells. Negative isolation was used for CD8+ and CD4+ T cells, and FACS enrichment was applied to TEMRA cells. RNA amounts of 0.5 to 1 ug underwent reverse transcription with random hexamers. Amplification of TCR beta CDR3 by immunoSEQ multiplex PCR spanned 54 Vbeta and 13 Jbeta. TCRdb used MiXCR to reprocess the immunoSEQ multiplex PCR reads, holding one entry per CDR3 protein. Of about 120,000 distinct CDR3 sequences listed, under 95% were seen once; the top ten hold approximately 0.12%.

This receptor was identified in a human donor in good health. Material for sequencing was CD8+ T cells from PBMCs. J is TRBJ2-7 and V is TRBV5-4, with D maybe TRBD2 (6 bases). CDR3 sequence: CASSLAAGTYEQYF. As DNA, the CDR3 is TGTGCCAGCAGCTTGGCGGCGGGGACCTACGAGCAGTACTTC.